The 30 T cell receptor beta chains below all came from one sample that was sequenced in a study of blood T cell repertoires in COVID-19. Produced via immunoSEQ multiplex PCR; TCRdb's table is partial and in-frame only. The data contain about 180,000 clones, about 84% of them singletons. Sequenced input: peripheral blood. The receptor source for this set is a human donor in a cohort sampled during active COVID-19.

This clone was seen just once. V and J are TRBV5-1 and TRBJ2-7; TRBD2 agrees at 7 bases. In germline, CDR1 is SGHRS, CDR2 YFSETQ. V shed 2 bases, J shed 0 bases, and the junction held 2 bases outside the gene matches. The CDR3 covers 14 residues. In DNA form, the CDR3 reads TGCGCCAGCAGCTTCGGGGGGAGCTCCTACGAGCAGTACTTC. It yields the protein CASSFGGSSYEQYF.

The gene calls are TRBV6-1 and TRBJ1-1; 7 bases are shared with TRBD1. The CDR3 is 16 residues long. Trimming cost V 4 bases and J 0 bases; bases outside gene matches: 8. Looked up from germline, CDR1 is MNHNS and CDR2 is SASEGT. CDR3 sequence reads: CASSVGTATMNTEAFF. The CDR3 bases are TGTGCCAGCAGTGTCGGGACAGCTACCATGAACACTGAAGCTTTCTTT.

This chain connects TRBV5-1 to TRBJ2-7; 7 nucleotides agree with TRBD1. Trimming took 3 bases from V and 3 from J; bases not matched to a gene: 6. There are 14 residues in the CDR3. Germline CDR1 and CDR2: SGHRS and YFSETQ. The CDR3 coding sequence is TGCGCCAGCAGCTCCCCGGGACAGATCTACGAGCAGTACTTC. Translation: CASSSPGQIYEQYF.

This clone occurred once. This chain links TRBV29-1 with TRBJ1-2; D possibly corresponds to TRBD1 (6 bases). The CDR3 runs 13 residues. Germline CDR1 and CDR2: SQVTM and ANQGSEA. V gave up 5 bases and J gave up 2 bases, with 12 bases separating them. The CDR3, as DNA: TGCAGCGTTAGCGGACAGCCCAACTATGGCTACACCTTC. Protein sequence: CSVSGQPNYGYTF.

CDR3 DNA sequence: TGTGCCAGCAGTGAGGGAACAGGGGACTACGAGCAGTACTTC. It yields the protein CASSEGTGDYEQYF. This rearrangement joins TRBV2 to TRBJ2-7; 7 nucleotides line up with TRBD1. The V segment lost 3 bases and the J segment 3 bases; nucleotides outside the gene matches: 5. Germline CDR1 and CDR2: SNHLY and FYNNEI. This CDR3 is built from 14 residues.

This rearrangement joins TRBV2 to TRBJ1-1, with D unresolved. The V end lost 10 bases, the J end lost 4 bases, and 22 bases lay between the germline ends. Germline loops: CDR1 SNHLY, CDR2 FYNNEI. The CDR3 is made up of 15 amino acids. CDR3 protein: CATRARVESGTEAFF. Here the CDR3 DNA reads TGTGCCACCCGAGCGAGGGTCGAGAGTGGCACTGAAGCTTTCTTT.

The CDR3, as DNA: TGTGCCAGCAGCAAAGTACAACGTCGGGCAGGGAGGAGATATGGCTACACCTTC. Protein sequence: CASSKVQRRAGRRYGYTF. The rearrangement uses TRBV21-1 and TRBJ1-2. TRBV21-1 is an annotated pseudogene. The CDR3 runs 18 residues.

J is TRBJ2-5 and V is TRBV18, with 12 bases aligning to TRBD1. The junction had 7 bases not matched to a gene; V was cut back by 3 bases and J by 5 bases. Looked up from germline, CDR1 is KGHSH and CDR2 is LQKENI. CDR3 length: 16 residues. The CDR3 DNA follows: TGTGCCAGCTCACCGCCGGGACAGGGGGCATGGGAGACCCAGTACTTC. Translation: CASSPPGQGAWETQYF.

This rearrangement joins TRBV2 to TRBJ1-2; no firm D call. This CDR3 comprises 14 residues. Trimming cost V 2 bases and J 5 bases, with 12 bases left between them. CDR1 is SNHLY, CDR2 FYNNEI, per germline. The CDR3 loop is CASSENSRRYGYTF. In DNA form, the CDR3 reads TGTGCCAGCAGTGAAAACAGCCGAAGGTATGGCTACACCTTC.

Note on this clone: Mismatch with germline at one junction end may stem from a read error. V usage is TRBV13 and J usage is TRBJ1-4; TRBD1 matches at 8 bases. This CDR3 contains 17 residues. Germline CDR1 is PRHDT and CDR2 is FYEKMQ (reference sequence). The CDR3 coding sequence is TGTGCCAGCAGCCTAGGGACAGGCGGTGCAACTAATGAAAAACTGTTTTTT. Amino acids: CASSLGTGGATNEKLFF. Full variable domain (missing parts from reference TRBV13 and TRBJ1-4): AAGVIQSPRHLIKEKRETATLKCYPIPRHDTVYWYQQGPGQDPQFLISFYEKMQSDKGSIPDRFSAQQFSDYHSELNMSSLELGDSALYFCASSLGTGGATNEKLFFGSGTQLSVL.

The chain recombines TRBV30 with TRBJ2-3, with 8 bases fitting TRBD2. The CDR3 is made up of 15 amino acids. The V and J ends lost 2 bases and 0 bases, in that order; junction bases with no gene match: 4. Germline V lookup: CDR1 GTSNPN, CDR2 SVGIG (reference sequence). The CDR3, as DNA: TGTGCCTGGAGTAGCGGGGGACTAAGCACAGATACGCAGTATTTT. Protein product: CAWSSGGLSTDTQYF.

This clone was observed once. This rearrangement joins TRBV29-1 to TRBJ1-3; TRBD1 aligns across 9 bases. Germline trimming cut 3 bases from V and 0 bases from J; bases unmatched to any gene: 3. Germline CDR1 reads SQVTM; CDR2 reads ANQGSEA. The CDR3 is 15 residues long. CDR3 amino acids: CSVDTGGSSGNTIYF. CDR3 DNA sequence: TGCAGCGTTGATACAGGGGGCTCCTCTGGAAACACCATATATTTT.

This sequence joins TRBV27 and TRBJ2-5, with D hard to call. This CDR3 comprises 14 residues. V was pared by 0 bases and J by 5 bases, with 10 bases between. Germline CDR1 and CDR2: MNHEY and SMNVEV (reference sequence). The CDR3 sequence: CASSLSSTGETQYF. The CDR3 DNA reads as TGTGCCAGCAGTTTATCCTCGACTGGGGAGACCCAGTACTTC.

V usage is TRBV7-9 and J usage is TRBJ1-2; 9 positions match TRBD1. The CDR3 is 15 residues long. In germline, CDR1 is SEHNR, CDR2 FQNEAQ (reference sequence). V lost 7 bases and J lost 6; bases outside the gene matches: 12. The DNA for the CDR3 is TGTGCCAGCATTCCTACAGGGGGCTTAGGAAATGGCTACACCTTC. Translation gives CASIPTGGLGNGYTF. Full variable domain (outside the CDR3, taken from reference TRBV7-9 and TRBJ1-2): DTGVSQNPRHKITKRGQNVTFRCDPISEHNRLYWYRQTLGQGPEFLTYFQNEAQLEKSRLLSDRFSAERPKGSFSTLEIQRTEQGDSAMYLCASIPTGGLGNGYTFGSGTRLTVV.

Only a few counts were recorded for this clone. The V and J genes are TRBV25-1 and TRBJ1-2; 7 nucleotides match TRBD1. The CDR3 runs to 15 residues. V lost 4 bases and J lost 3; bases outside the gene matches: 8. Germline loops: CDR1 MGHDK, CDR2 SYGVNS. CDR3 region: CASSAWTGLHYGYTF. The CDR3 coding sequence is TGTGCCAGCAGTGCCTGGACAGGCCTTCACTATGGCTACACCTTC.

V and J are TRBV5-6 and TRBJ2-7; 8 bases are a match to TRBD1. Trimming cost V 4 bases and J 6 bases; bases outside gene matches: 9. Germline V gene sequence: CDR1 SGHDT, CDR2 YYEEEE. CDR3 length: 14 residues. The CDR3 loop reads CASSLDRDPTEQYF. The CDR3 nucleotides are TGTGCCAGCAGCCTGGACAGGGATCCGACCGAGCAGTACTTC.

The J gene is TRBJ1-5, the V gene TRBV2, with a possible D match to TRBD1 (5 bases). The germline CDR1 and CDR2 sequences are SNHLY and FYNNEI. V was trimmed by 5 bases and J by 2 bases, leaving 10 bases between them. The CDR3 runs to 14 residues. DNA for the CDR3: TGTGCCAGCAGTCGGCAGGGTGGCAATCAGCCCCAGCATTTT. It encodes CASSRQGGNQPQHF.

Here the CDR3 reads CASSLDERVGQPQHF. DNA for the CDR3: TGTGCCAGCAGTCTTGACGAGAGGGTAGGGCAGCCCCAGCATTTT. V and J are TRBV7-2 and TRBJ1-5; D unclear. Looked up from germline, CDR1 is SGHTA and CDR2 is FQGNSA. CDR3 length: 15 residues. Trimming took 6 bases from V and 7 from J, leaving 19 bases between them.

This sequence joins TRBV5-1 and TRBJ1-2; maybe TRBD1 (5 bases). V dropped 0 bases and J dropped 7 bases, with 10 bases sitting between them. CDR1 is SGHRS and CDR2 is YFSETQ in the germline V gene. The CDR3 covers 13 residues. Here the CDR3 reads CASSLDQGLGYTF. CDR3 in DNA: TGCGCCAGCAGCTTGGATCAGGGACTTGGCTACACCTTC.

The chain uses TRBV18 and TRBJ1-6; D is ambiguous. The CDR3 has 15 residues. Per germline, CDR1 KGHSH and CDR2 LQKENI. V lost 6 bases and J lost 7, with 16 bases in between. The DNA of the CDR3 is TGTGCCAGCTCCCGATCCGGAGGAGACAATTCACCCCTCCACTTT. It encodes CASSRSGGDNSPLHF.

V and J are TRBV5-1 and TRBJ1-2; 8 bases match TRBD1. The CDR3 runs 15 residues. Germline V gives CDR1 SGHRS, CDR2 YFSETQ. The V gene end was trimmed by 1 base and the J gene end by 3 bases; junction bases not matched to a gene: 5. The CDR3 loop reads CASSLRAGGDYGYTF. In nucleotides, the CDR3 is TGCGCCAGCAGCTTGAGGGCAGGGGGCGACTATGGCTACACCTTC.

This clone was counted once. This chain connects TRBV6-5 to TRBJ1-6, with 9 positions matching TRBD1. Looked up from germline, CDR1 is MNHEY and CDR2 is SVGAGI. Trimming cost V 4 bases and J 8 bases; bases outside gene matches: 6. This CDR3 is built from 15 residues. The CDR3 DNA reads TGTGCCAGCAGTTCCCGGGACAGGGAAGATTCACCCCTCCACTTT. It yields the protein CASSSRDREDSPLHF.

The chain combines TRBV5-1 with TRBJ1-4; 7 nucleotides agree with TRBD1. The germline CDR1 and CDR2 sequences are SGHRS and YFSETQ. The CDR3 has 13 residues. V lost 5 bases, J lost 6 bases, and 4 bases stayed unmatched. The DNA for the CDR3 is TGCGCCAGCAGTCAAACAGGGGATGAAAAACTGTTTTTT. Its translation is CASSQTGDEKLFF.

The gene calls are TRBV14 and TRBJ2-4, with 13 bases that match TRBD2. V trimming: 4 bases; J trimming: 0 bases; junction bases outside the gene matches: 6. There are 18 residues in the CDR3. Germline values: CDR1 SGHDN, CDR2 FVKESK. CDR3 sequence reads: CASSRTSGGTLAKNIQYF. DNA of the CDR3: TGTGCCAGCAGCCGGACTAGCGGGGGAACCTTAGCCAAAAACATTCAGTACTTC.

The rearrangement links TRBV13 to TRBJ2-1, with D tentatively TRBD1 (5 bases). This CDR3 has 15 amino acids. V dropped 7 bases and J dropped 2 bases, with 15 bases sitting between them. CDR1 and CDR2 from the germline V gene are PRHDT and FYEKMQ (reference sequence). As DNA, the CDR3 is TGTGCCAGCACCCAGGGTTCGAGCGCCTACAATGAGCAGTTCTTC. It yields the protein CASTQGSSAYNEQFF.

The chain links TRBV9 to TRBJ2-3, with D possibly matching TRBD1 (5 bases). In germline, CDR1 is SGDLS, CDR2 YYNGEE. Trimming stripped 0 bases from V and 2 bases from J, with 10 bases between. CDR3 length equals 15 residues. Here the CDR3 reads CASSVAVRATDTQYF. The CDR3 coding sequence is TGTGCCAGCAGCGTAGCTGTCAGGGCCACAGATACGCAGTATTTT.

J is TRBJ2-2 and V is TRBV3-1 (or the pseudogene TRBV3-2); D perhaps matches TRBD2 (6 bases). CDR1 is LGHDT, CDR2 YNNKEL, per germline (reference sequence). CDR3 length equals 18 residues. Trimming cost V 3 bases and J 1 base, with 18 bases left between them. DNA of the CDR3: TGTGCCAGCAGCCATCGCGGTGGGGGGATTCGGAACACCGGGGAGCTGTTTTTT. It encodes CASSHRGGGIRNTGELFF.

The rearrangement links TRBV5-1 to TRBJ1-6, with D possibly matching TRBD1 (6 bases). V lost 1 base, J lost 13 bases, and 21 bases lay in between. Germline V lookup: CDR1 SGHRS, CDR2 YFSETQ. CDR3 size: 16 residues. The CDR3 DNA follows: TGCGCCAGCAGCTTGTTTAGTAGGCAGGGGAGTCCGCCCCTCCACTTT. It translates to CASSLFSRQGSPPLHF.

The chain's CDR3 is CAISESSDRPNTGELFF. CDR3 DNA sequence: TGTGCCATCAGTGAGTCCAGCGACAGACCAAACACCGGGGAGCTGTTTTTT. The rearrangement links TRBV10-3 to TRBJ2-2; a possible D gene is TRBD1 (5 bases). Germline V gives CDR1 ENHRY, CDR2 SYGVKD. The CDR3 has 17 residues. V was clipped by 0 bases and J by 2 bases, with 13 bases between them.

This chain connects TRBV5-1 to TRBJ1-1, with 7 bases lining up with TRBD1. Trimming took 5 bases from V and 3 from J; bases not matched to a gene: 7. Germline values: CDR1 SGHRS, CDR2 YFSETQ. CDR3 length equals 14 residues. CDR3 coding DNA: TGCGCCAGCAGTCCGGGACAGCCTTACACTGAAGCTTTCTTT. Translation gives CASSPGQPYTEAFF.